The clone carrying this T cell receptor beta chain was seen only once. This CDR3 contains 14 residues. Germline V gene data show CDR1 as SGDLS and CDR2 as YYNGEE. Trimming cost V 0 bases and J 7 bases, with 14 bases left between them. This entry comes from a study of control samples from healthy donors and cancer patients. Produced via immunoSEQ multiplex PCR; TCRdb's table is partial and in-frame only. The sample records under 70,000 clones, approximately 86% being singletons. The sequenced sample was blood. The rearrangement joins TRBV9 to TRBJ2-7; no clear D. The clonotype was recovered from a man aged 50 to 60 in good health. CDR3 protein: CASSVAAGLGEQYF. As DNA, the CDR3 is TGTGCCAGCAGCGTAGCTGCCGGTTTGGGGGAGCAGTACTTC.